The entry that follows covers one T cell receptor (beta chain) sequence. The data belong to a study of blood T cell repertoires in COVID-19. Study overall: Samples came from the United States, Italy and Spain, spanning acute and convalescent COVID-19. Sources were T cells, B-cell-depleted T cells, or PBMCs; the material itself was cDNA or gDNA.

V lost 0 bases and J lost 5, with 8 bases in between. CDR1 SGHRS and CDR2 YFSETQ come from the germline V gene. CDR3 size: 13 residues. Original processing methods: How many nucleated cells were present was estimated from reference gene primer amplification. The method was immunoSEQ multiplex PCR; TCRdb's version includes in-frame clones alone and lacks a portion of them. V and J calls and clone size are as listed in that table; D and trimming were resolved from the DNA. Of about 61,000 clones in the sample, over 65% were seen once. The sample comprised peripheral blood. This sequence originates from a man older than 75 with active or convalescent COVID-19. The chain links TRBV5-1 to TRBJ1-1; tentatively, D is TRBD1 (5 bases). As DNA, the CDR3 is TGCGCCAGCAGCTTGGTAGGGGCTACTGAAGCTTTCTTT. Protein: CASSLVGATEAFF.